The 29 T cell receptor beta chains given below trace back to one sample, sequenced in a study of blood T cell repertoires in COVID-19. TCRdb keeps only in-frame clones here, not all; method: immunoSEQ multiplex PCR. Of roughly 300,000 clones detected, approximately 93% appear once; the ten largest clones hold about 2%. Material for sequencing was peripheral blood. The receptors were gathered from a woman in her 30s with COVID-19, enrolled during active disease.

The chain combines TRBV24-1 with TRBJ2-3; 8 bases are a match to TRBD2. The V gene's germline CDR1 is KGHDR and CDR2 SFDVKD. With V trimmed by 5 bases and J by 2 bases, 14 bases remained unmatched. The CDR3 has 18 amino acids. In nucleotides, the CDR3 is TGTGCCACCAGTGTCGCTGGGCTTCCGGGAGGGGTCACAGATACGCAGTATTTT. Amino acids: CATSVAGLPGGVTDTQYF.

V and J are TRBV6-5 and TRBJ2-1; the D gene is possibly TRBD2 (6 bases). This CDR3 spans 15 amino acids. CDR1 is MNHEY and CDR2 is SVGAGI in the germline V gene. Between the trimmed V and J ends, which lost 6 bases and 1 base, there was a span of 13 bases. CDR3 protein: CASRLLGGSYNEQFF. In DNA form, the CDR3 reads TGTGCCAGCAGGTTACTAGGAGGGTCCTACAATGAGCAGTTCTTC.

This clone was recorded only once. The CDR3 region is CASSFAGESAEAFF. CDR3 nucleotide sequence: TGTGCCAGCAGTTTTGCAGGGGAAAGCGCTGAAGCTTTCTTT. The chain links TRBV28 to TRBJ1-1, with TRBD1 as a possible D gene (6 bases). V gave up 3 bases and J gave up 6 bases, with 14 bases separating them. The germline CDR1 and CDR2 sequences are MDHEN and SYDVKM. This CDR3 comprises 14 residues.

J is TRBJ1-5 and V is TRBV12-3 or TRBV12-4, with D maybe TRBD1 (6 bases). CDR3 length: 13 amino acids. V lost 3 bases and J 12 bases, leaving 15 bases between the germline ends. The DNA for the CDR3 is TGTGCCAGCAGTTTCTCCAGGGGTAGGCACCAGCATTTT. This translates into CASSFSRGRHQHF.

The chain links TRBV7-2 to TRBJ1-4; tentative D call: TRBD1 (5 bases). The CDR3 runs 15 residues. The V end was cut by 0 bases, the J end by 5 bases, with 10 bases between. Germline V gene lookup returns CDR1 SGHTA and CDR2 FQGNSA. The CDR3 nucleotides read TGTGCCAGCAGCTTAGCGGGGGGGGAAAATGAAAAACTGTTTTTT. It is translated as CASSLAGGENEKLFF.

CDR3 sequence reads: CASSTGSSNQPQHF. In DNA, the CDR3 is TGTGCCAGCAGCACGGGAAGCTCAAATCAGCCCCAGCATTTT. The chain has TRBV7-3 and TRBJ1-5; no reliable D call. Germline V gene data show CDR1 as SGHTA and CDR2 as FQGTGA. The CDR3 is 14 amino acids. Deletions cut 5 bases from V and 4 bases from J, with 12 bases between.

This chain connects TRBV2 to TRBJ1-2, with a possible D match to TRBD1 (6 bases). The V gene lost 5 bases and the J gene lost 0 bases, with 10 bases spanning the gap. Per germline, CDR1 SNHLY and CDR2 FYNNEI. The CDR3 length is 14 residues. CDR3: CASSQGPPNYGYTF. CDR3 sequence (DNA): TGTGCCAGCAGTCAGGGGCCGCCTAACTATGGCTACACCTTC. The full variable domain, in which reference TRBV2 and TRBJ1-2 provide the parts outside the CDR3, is EPEVTQTPSHQVTQMGQEVILRCVPISNHLYFYWYRQILGQKVEFLVSFYNNEISEKSEIFDDQFSVERPDGSNFTLKIRSTKLEDSAMYFCASSQGPPNYGYTFGSGTRLTVV.

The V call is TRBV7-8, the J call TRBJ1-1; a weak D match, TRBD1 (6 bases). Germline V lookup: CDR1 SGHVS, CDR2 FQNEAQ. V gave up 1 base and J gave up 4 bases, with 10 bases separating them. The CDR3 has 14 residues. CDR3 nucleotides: TGTGCCAGCAGCTTAGAGACAGGTCGCACTGAAGCTTTCTTT. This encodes CASSLETGRTEAFF. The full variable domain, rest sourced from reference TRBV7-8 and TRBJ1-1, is GAGVSQSPRYKVAKRGQDVALRCDPISGHVSLFWYQQALGQGPEFLTYFQNEAQLDKSGLPSDRFFAERPEGSVSTLKIQRTQQEDSAVYLCASSLETGRTEAFFGQGTRLTVV.

The DNA for the CDR3 is TGTGCCACCAGTGACCCTACGAAGTCTACTGAAGCTTTCTTT. Translating it yields CATSDPTKSTEAFF. The rearrangement joins TRBV24-1 to TRBJ1-1; no reliable D call. CDR1 and CDR2 (germline): KGHDR, SFDVKD. V lost 4 bases and J lost 5, with 13 bases in between. The CDR3 runs 14 residues.

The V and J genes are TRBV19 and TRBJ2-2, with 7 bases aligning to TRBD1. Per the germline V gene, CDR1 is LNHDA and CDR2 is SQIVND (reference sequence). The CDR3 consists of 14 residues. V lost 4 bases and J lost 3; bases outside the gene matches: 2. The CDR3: CASSNTGDTGELFF. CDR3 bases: TGTGCCAGTAGTAACACAGGGGACACCGGGGAGCTGTTTTTT.

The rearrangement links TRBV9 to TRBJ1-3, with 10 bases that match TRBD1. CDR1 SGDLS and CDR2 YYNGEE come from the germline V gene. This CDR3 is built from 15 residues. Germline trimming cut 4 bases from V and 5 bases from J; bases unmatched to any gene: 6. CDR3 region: CASSSGTGDRNTIYF. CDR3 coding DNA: TGTGCCAGCAGCTCCGGGACAGGGGACAGAAACACCATATATTTT.

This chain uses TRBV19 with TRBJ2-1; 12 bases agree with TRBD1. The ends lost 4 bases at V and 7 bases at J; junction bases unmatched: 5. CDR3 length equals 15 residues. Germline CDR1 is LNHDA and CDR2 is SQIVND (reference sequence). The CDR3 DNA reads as TGTGCCAGTAGTAGGGGACAGGGGGCGCCTAATGAGCAGTTCTTC. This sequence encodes CASSRGQGAPNEQFF.

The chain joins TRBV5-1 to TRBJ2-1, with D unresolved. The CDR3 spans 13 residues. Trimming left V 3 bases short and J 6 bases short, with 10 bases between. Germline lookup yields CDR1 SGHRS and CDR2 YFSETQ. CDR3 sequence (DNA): TGCGCCAGCAGCTCCGGCCGAGGCAATGAGCAGTTCTTC. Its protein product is CASSSGRGNEQFF.

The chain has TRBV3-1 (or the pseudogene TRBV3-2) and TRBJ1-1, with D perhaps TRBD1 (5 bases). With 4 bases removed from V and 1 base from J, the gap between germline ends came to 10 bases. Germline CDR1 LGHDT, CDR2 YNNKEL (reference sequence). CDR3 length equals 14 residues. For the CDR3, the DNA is TGTGCCAGCAGCCCCACCGACAGGAACACTGAAGCTTTCTTT. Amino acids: CASSPTDRNTEAFF.

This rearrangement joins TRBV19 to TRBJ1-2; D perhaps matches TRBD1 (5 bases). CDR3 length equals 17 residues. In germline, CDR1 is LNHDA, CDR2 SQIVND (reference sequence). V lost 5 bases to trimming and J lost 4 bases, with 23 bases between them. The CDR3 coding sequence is TGTGCCAGTAGTGGTCCCAAGGGGTCGTCCAACATCTATGGCTACACCTTC. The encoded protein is CASSGPKGSSNIYGYTF.

This chain's CDR3 is CARTETIMNTEAFF. In DNA, the CDR3 is TGTGCCCGGACAGAGACTATCATGAACACTGAAGCTTTCTTT. The J gene is TRBJ1-1, the V gene TRBV30; D is perhaps TRBD1 (6 bases). This CDR3 spans 14 amino acids. Germline CDR1 is GTSNPN and CDR2 is SVGIG (reference sequence). Trimming removed 8 bases from V and 0 bases from J, with 16 bases in between.

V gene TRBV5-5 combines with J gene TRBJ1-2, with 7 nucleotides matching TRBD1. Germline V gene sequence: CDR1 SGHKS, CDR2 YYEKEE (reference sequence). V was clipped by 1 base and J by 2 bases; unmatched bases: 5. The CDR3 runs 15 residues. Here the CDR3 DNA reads TGTGCCAGCAGCTTGCCGGGACAGCTAAACTATGGCTACACCTTC. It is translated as CASSLPGQLNYGYTF.

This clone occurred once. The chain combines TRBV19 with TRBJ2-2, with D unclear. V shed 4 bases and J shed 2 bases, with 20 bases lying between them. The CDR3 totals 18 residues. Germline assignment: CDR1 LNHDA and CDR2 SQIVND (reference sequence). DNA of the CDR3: TGTGCCAGTAGTAAATTGGAAGTAAAGAGAGGTAACACCGGGGAGCTGTTTTTT. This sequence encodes CASSKLEVKRGNTGELFF.

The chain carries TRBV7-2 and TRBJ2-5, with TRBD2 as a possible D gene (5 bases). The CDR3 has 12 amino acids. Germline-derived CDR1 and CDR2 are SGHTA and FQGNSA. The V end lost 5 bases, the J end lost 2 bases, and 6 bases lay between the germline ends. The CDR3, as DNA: TGTGCCAGCAGCACTAGACAAGAGACCCAGTACTTC. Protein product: CASSTRQETQYF.

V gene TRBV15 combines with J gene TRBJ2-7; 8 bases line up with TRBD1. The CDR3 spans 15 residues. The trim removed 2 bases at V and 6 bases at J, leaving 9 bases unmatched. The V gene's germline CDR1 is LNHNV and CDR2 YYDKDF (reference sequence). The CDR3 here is CATSRWTGMGSEQYF. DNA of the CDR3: TGTGCCACCAGCAGATGGACAGGGATGGGTTCCGAGCAGTACTTC. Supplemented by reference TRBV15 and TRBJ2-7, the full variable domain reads DAMVIQNPRYQVTQFGKPVTLSCSQTLNHNVMYWYQQKSSQAPKLLFHYYDKDFNNEADTPDNFQSRRPNTSFCFLDIRSPGLGDTAMYLCATSRWTGMGSEQYFGPGTRLTVT.

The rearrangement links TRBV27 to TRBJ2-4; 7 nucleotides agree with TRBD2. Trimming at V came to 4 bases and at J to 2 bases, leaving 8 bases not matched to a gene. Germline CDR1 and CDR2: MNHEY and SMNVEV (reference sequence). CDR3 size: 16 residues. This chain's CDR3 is CASSSVAGLTKNIQYF. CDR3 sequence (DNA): TGTGCCAGCAGTTCCGTAGCGGGTCTGACCAAAAACATTCAGTACTTC.

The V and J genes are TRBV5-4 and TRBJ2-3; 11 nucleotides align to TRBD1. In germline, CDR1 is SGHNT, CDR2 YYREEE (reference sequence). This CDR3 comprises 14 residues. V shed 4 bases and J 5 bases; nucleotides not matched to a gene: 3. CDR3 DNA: TGTGCCAGCAGCGTCGGGACAGGGGGAGATACGCAGTATTTT. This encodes CASSVGTGGDTQYF.

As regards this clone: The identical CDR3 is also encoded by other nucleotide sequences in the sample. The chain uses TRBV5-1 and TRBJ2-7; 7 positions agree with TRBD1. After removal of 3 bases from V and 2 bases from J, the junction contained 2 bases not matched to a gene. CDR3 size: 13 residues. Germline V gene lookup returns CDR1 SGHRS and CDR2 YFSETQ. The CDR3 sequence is CASSYGTAYEQYF. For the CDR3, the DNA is TGCGCCAGCAGCTACGGGACAGCCTACGAGCAGTACTTC.

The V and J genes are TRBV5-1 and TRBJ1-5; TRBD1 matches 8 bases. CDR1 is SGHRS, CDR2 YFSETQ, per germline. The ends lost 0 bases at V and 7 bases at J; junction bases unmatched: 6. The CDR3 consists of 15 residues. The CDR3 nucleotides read TGCGCCAGCAGCTTGGAGGACAGGGTTTGGCAGCCCCAGCATTTT. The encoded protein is CASSLEDRVWQPQHF.

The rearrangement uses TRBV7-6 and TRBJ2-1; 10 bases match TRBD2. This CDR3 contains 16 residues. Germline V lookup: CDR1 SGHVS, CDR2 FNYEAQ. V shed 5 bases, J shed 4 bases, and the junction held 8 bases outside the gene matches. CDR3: CASSARGTSEYNEQFF. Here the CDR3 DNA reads TGTGCCAGCAGCGCACGTGGGACTAGCGAGTACAATGAGCAGTTCTTC.

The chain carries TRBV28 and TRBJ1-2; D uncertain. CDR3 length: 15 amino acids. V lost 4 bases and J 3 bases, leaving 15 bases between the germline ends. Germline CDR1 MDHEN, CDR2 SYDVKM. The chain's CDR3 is CASSSGDLSDYGYTF. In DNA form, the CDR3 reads TGTGCCAGCAGTTCCGGAGACCTGAGTGACTATGGCTACACCTTC.

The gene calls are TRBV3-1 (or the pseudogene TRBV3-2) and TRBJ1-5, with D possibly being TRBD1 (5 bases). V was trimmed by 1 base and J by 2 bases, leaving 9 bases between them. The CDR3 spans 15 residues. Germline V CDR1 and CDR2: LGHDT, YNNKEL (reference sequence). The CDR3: CASSQAGFGNQPQHF. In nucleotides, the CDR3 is TGTGCCAGCAGCCAAGCAGGGTTTGGCAATCAGCCCCAGCATTTT.

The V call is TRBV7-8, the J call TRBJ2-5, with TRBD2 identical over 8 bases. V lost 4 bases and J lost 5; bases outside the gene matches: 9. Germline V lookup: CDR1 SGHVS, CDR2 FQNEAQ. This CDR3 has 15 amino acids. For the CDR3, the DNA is TGTGCCAGCAGCTATGGCAGGACTAGCCGGGAGACCCAGTACTTC. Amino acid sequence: CASSYGRTSRETQYF.

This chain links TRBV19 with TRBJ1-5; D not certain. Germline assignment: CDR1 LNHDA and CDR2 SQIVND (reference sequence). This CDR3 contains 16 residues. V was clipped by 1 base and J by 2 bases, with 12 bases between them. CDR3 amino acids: CASSIVREDRNQPQHF. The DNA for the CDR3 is TGTGCCAGTAGTATAGTGAGGGAGGATCGCAATCAGCCCCAGCATTTT.